The 9 T cell receptor beta chains below were found in one sample sequenced in a study of blood T cell repertoires in COVID-19 (TCRdb year 2020). The method was the immunoSEQ multiplex PCR assay. Sourced from immuneACCESS, this table was stored by TCRdb with only in-frame sequences that have V and J called. A share of the clones is absent; for the studies checked, an unresolved V gene accounts for under half, and the remainder has no known explanation. A total of 150,000 to 200,000 clones appear in this sample, around 80% of them only once. The top ten constitute 4.5% to 7.5% of the sample. Material: PBMCs or T cells enriched from blood (not recorded which). These receptors came from a man between 40 and 49 years old who had recovered from COVID-19.

This clone was detected once. Other DNA sequences of this sample code for an identical CDR3. V is TRBV19 and J is TRBJ2-2, with a weak D call TRBD2 (5 bases). This CDR3 comprises 14 residues. Germline values: CDR1 LNHDA, CDR2 SQIVND (reference sequence). The V end was cut by 3 bases, the J end by 1 base, with 6 bases between. The CDR3 nucleotides read TGTGCCAGTAGTATCCGGGGGAACACCGGGGAGCTGTTTTTT. This encodes CASSIRGNTGELFF.

The chain links TRBV7-2 to TRBJ1-5; D perhaps matches TRBD1 (6 bases). This CDR3 is built from 18 residues. Trimming pared 1 base from V and 6 bases from J, leaving 22 bases between. Per the germline V gene, CDR1 is SGHTA and CDR2 is FQGNSA. The DNA of the CDR3 is TGTGCCAGCAGCTTAGACGGATTGGGGGGGGCACTAATTCAGCCCCAGCATTTT. Residues: CASSLDGLGGALIQPQHF.

V and J are TRBV7-2 and TRBJ2-5, with TRBD2 matching 11 bases. The CDR3 has 15 amino acids. Germline CDR1 is SGHTA and CDR2 is FQGNSA. Trimming at V came to 0 bases and at J to 3 bases, leaving 0 bases not matched to a gene. CDR3 protein: CASSLALAGEETQYF. The CDR3 nucleotides read TGTGCCAGCAGCTTAGCACTAGCGGGGGAAGAGACCCAGTACTTC.

V is TRBV5-1 and J is TRBJ1-3; TRBD1 matches at 8 bases. Per the germline V gene, CDR1 is SGHRS and CDR2 is YFSETQ. The CDR3 spans 16 residues. V was pared by 0 bases and J by 4 bases, with 6 bases of the junction left unmatched. The CDR3 reads CASSLGTGSSGNTIYF. The DNA for the CDR3 is TGCGCCAGCAGCTTGGGGACAGGGTCTTCAGGAAACACCATATATTTT.

The DNA for the CDR3 is TGTGCCAGCAGGGCGACAGAGAACACTGAAGCTTTCTTT. Protein product: CASRATENTEAFF. The chain employs TRBV6-4 and TRBJ1-1; weak D call: TRBD1 (5 bases). This CDR3 spans 13 amino acids. Germline CDR1 and CDR2: MRHNA and SNTAGT. The germline V and J ends were trimmed by 6 bases and 1 base, with 9 bases remaining between them.

J is TRBJ1-2 and V is TRBV28; 8 bases are shared with TRBD1. The ends lost 5 bases at V and 5 bases at J; junction bases unmatched: 13. The germline CDR1 and CDR2 sequences are MDHEN and SYDVKM. The CDR3 covers 16 residues. CDR3 protein: CASSLGAGGRFYGYTF. The CDR3 DNA is TGTGCCAGCAGTCTGGGGGCAGGGGGCCGTTTTTATGGCTACACCTTC.

This clone was picked up a small number of times. The chain combines TRBV3-1 (or the pseudogene TRBV3-2) with TRBJ1-1; D not resolved. The length of the CDR3 is 12 residues. The germline CDR1 and CDR2 sequences are LGHDT and YNNKEL (reference sequence). V lost 0 bases to trimming and J lost 6 bases, with 5 bases between them. CDR3 amino acids: CASSQDAAEAFF. The CDR3 bases are TGTGCCAGCAGCCAAGATGCGGCTGAAGCTTTCTTT.

As DNA, the CDR3 is TGTGCCACTTCCAAAGGCGGGGTTACCGGGGAGCTGTTTTTT. Translated, it gives CATSKGGVTGELFF. V usage is TRBV19 and J usage is TRBJ2-2; weak D call: TRBD2 (6 bases). The length of the CDR3 is 14 residues. Germline-derived CDR1 and CDR2 are LNHDA and SQIVND (reference sequence). With 10 bases removed from V and 5 bases from J, the gap between germline ends came to 17 bases.

By its share, this clone is medium-sized. V is TRBV10-1 and J is TRBJ1-2; D is perhaps TRBD1 (6 bases). The CDR3 extends over 18 amino acids. Germline V lookup: CDR1 WNHNN, CDR2 SYGVQD (reference sequence). Trimming pared 1 base from V and 5 bases from J, leaving 23 bases between. In nucleotides, the CDR3 is TGCGCCAGCAGTGAGTGGGGACGGACAGTCAGCCCTCATTATGGCTACACCTTC. Its protein is CASSEWGRTVSPHYGYTF.